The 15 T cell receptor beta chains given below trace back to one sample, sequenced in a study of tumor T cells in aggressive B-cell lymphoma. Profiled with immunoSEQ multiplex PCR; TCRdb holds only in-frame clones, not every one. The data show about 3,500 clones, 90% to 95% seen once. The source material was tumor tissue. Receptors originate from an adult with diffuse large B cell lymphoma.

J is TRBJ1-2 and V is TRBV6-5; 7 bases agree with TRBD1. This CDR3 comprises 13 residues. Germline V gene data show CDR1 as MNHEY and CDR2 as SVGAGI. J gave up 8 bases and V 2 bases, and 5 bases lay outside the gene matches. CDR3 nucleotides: TGTGCCAGCAGTTACAACAGGGGCGGAGGCTACACCTTC. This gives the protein CASSYNRGGGYTF.

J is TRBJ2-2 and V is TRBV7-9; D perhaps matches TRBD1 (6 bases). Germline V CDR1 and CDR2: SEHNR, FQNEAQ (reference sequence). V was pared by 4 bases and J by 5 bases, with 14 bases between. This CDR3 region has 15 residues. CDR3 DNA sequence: TGTGCCAGCAGCTACCCCGGGACAACAACCGGGGAGCTGTTTTTT. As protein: CASSYPGTTTGELFF.

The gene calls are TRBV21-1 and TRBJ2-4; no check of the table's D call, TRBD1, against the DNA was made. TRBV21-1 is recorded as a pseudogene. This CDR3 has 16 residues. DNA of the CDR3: TGTGCCAGCAGCAAAGCCCTGACAGGGTGTGGCGACATTCAGTACTTC. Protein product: CASSKALTGCGDIQYF.

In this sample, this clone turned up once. CDR3 sequence reads: CASSLASGETQFF. CDR3 nucleotide sequence: TGTGCCAGCAGCTTAGCTAGCGGGGAGACGCAGTTCTTC. The V call is TRBV11-3, the J call TRBJ2-1; 9 bases are shared with TRBD2. The germline CDR1 and CDR2 sequences are SGHNT and YENEEA. The CDR3 has 13 residues. After removal of 1 base from V and 12 bases from J, the junction contained 4 bases not matched to a gene.

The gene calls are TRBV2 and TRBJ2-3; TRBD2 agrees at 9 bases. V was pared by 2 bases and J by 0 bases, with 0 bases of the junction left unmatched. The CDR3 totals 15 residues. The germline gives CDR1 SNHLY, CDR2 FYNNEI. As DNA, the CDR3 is TGTGCCAGCAGTGAACTAGCGGGAAGCACAGATACGCAGTATTTT. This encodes CASSELAGSTDTQYF.

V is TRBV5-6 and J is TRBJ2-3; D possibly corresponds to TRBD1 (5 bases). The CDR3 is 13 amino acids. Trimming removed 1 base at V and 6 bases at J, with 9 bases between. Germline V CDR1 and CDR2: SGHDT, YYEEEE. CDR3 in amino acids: CASSLRGGDTQYF. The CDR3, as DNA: TGTGCCAGCAGCTTGAGGGGTGGGGATACGCAGTATTTT.

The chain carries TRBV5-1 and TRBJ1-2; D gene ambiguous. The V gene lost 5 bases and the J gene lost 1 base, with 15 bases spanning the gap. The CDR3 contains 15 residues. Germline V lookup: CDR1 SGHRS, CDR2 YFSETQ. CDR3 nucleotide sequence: TGCGCCAGCAGGGTAGGACTCCAGGTTAACTATGGCTACACCTTC. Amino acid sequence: CASRVGLQVNYGYTF.

The chain's CDR3 is CASSLGLSGELFF. CDR3 coding DNA: TGCGCCAGCAGCTTAGGACTTTCCGGGGAGCTGTTTTTT. V is TRBV5-1 and J is TRBJ2-2, with D perhaps TRBD2 (5 bases). V gave up 2 bases and J gave up 6 bases, with 8 bases separating them. The CDR3 is 13 amino acids. Germline assignment: CDR1 SGHRS and CDR2 YFSETQ.

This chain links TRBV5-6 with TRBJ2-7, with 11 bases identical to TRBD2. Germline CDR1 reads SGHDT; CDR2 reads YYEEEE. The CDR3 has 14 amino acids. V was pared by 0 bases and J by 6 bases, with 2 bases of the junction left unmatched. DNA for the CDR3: TGTGCCAGCAGCTTGGCCCTAGCGGGGGGCGAGCAGTACTTC. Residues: CASSLALAGGEQYF.

CDR3 nucleotide sequence: TGTGCCAGCAGCTTAAAAGCGGGCACAGATACGCAGTATTTT. The encoded protein is CASSLKAGTDTQYF. V is TRBV7-2 and J is TRBJ2-3; possible D gene TRBD2, 5 bases. This CDR3 is 14 amino acids long. With 2 bases removed from V and 1 base from J, the gap between germline ends came to 7 bases. Germline lookup yields CDR1 SGHTA and CDR2 FQGNSA.

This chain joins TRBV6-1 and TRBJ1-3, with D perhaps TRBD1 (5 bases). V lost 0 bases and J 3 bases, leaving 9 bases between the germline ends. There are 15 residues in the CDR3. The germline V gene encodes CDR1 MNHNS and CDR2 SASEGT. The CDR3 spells CASSEAGTSGNTIYF. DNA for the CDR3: TGTGCCAGCAGTGAAGCAGGGACTAGTGGAAACACCATATATTTT.

The CDR3 loop is CASSLLAGEIYEQYF. The CDR3 DNA is TGTGCCAGCAGTTTACTAGCGGGAGAGATCTACGAGCAGTACTTC. The V call is TRBV27, the J call TRBJ2-7; 10 bases fit TRBD2. Germline trimming cut 2 bases from V and 3 bases from J; bases unmatched to any gene: 4. CDR1 is MNHEY, CDR2 SMNVEV, per germline (reference sequence). CDR3 size: 15 residues.

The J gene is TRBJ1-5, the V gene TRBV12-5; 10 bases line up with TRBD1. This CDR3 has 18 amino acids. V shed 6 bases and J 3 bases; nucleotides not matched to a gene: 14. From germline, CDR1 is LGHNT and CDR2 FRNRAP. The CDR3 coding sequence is TGTGCTAGTGGCCCCCCGTCGGGACAGGGGACCTTCAATCAGCCCCAGCATTTT. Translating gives CASGPPSGQGTFNQPQHF.

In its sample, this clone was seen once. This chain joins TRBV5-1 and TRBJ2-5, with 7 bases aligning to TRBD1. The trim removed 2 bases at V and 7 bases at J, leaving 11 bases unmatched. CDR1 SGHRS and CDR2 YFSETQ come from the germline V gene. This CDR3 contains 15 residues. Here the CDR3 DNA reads TGCGCCAGCAGCTTATTAGGGACAGCTGAGGGGACCCAGTACTTC. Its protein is CASSLLGTAEGTQYF. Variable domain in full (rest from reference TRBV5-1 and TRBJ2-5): KAGVTQTPRYLIKTRGQQVTLSCSPISGHRSVSWYQQTPGQGLQFLFEYFSETQRNKGNFPGRFSGRQFSNSRSEMNVSTLELGDSALYLCASSLLGTAEGTQYFGPGTRLLVL.

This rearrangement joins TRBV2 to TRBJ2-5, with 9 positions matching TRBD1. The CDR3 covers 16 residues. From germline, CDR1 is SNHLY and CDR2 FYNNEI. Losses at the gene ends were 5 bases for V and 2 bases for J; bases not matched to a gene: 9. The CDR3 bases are TGTGCCAGCAGTCCCGCAGGGACAGGGTCACAAGAGACCCAGTACTTC. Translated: CASSPAGTGSQETQYF. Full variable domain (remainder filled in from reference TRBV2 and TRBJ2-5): EPEVTQTPSHQVTQMGQEVILRCVPISNHLYFYWYRQILGQKVEFLVSFYNNEISEKSEIFDDQFSVERPDGSNFTLKIRSTKLEDSAMYFCASSPAGTGSQETQYFGPGTRLLVL.